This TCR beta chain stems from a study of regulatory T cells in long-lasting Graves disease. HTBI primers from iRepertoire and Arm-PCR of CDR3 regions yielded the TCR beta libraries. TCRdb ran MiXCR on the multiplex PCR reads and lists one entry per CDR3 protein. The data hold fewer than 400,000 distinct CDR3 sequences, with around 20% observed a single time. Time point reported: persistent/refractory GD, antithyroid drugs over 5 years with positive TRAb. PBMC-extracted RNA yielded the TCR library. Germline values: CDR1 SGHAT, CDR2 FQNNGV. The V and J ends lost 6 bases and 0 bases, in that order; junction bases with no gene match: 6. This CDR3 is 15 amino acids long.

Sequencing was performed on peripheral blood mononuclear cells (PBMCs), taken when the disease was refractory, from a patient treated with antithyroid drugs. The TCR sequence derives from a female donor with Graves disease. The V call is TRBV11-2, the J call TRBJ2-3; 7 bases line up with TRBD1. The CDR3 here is CASRYRGPSTDTQYF. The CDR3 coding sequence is TGTGCCAGCAGATACAGGGGACCCAGCACAGATACGCAGTATTTT.